These 5 T cell receptor beta chains were sequenced from one sample in a study of OX40 agonist ivuxolimab in advanced cancers. TCRdb's table, derived via immunoSEQ multiplex PCR, lists solely in-frame clones and lacks some. The sample has about 70,000 clones, over 75% seen once; the top ten hold 0.5% to 0.55%. The material was CD4+ or CD8+ T cells sorted from blood, obtained in a trial of the OX40 agonist ivuxolimab. These receptors all stem from an adult with an advanced solid tumor such as melanoma, head and neck, liver or kidney cancer.

The V and J genes are TRBV5-6 and TRBJ2-2; tentative D call: TRBD1 (6 bases). Germline assignment: CDR1 SGHDT and CDR2 YYEEEE. With 1 base removed from V and 4 bases from J, the gap between germline ends came to 14 bases. This CDR3 spans 16 amino acids. CDR3 loop: CASSLPQGRGTGELFF. The DNA for the CDR3 is TGTGCCAGCAGCTTGCCCCAGGGGAGAGGCACCGGGGAGCTGTTTTTT. Filled out from reference TRBV5-6 and TRBJ2-2, the complete variable domain reads DAGVTQSPTHLIKTRGQQVTLRCSPKSGHDTVSWYQQALGQGPQFIFQYYEEEERQRGNFPDRFSGHQFPNYSSELNVNALLLGDSALYLCASSLPQGRGTGELFFGEGSRLTVL.

The chain carries TRBV28 and TRBJ2-1; D gene ambiguous. The CDR3 has 11 residues. Trimming took 5 bases from V and 3 from J, leaving 2 bases between them. Looked up from germline, CDR1 is MDHEN and CDR2 is SYDVKM. CDR3 coding DNA: TGTGCCAGCAGTAACTACAATGAGCAGTTCTTC. Its translation is CASSNYNEQFF.

In its sample, this clone was seen a few times. V is TRBV2 and J is TRBJ1-6; D is unclear. Per germline, CDR1 SNHLY and CDR2 FYNNEI. The CDR3 sequence is 12 residues long. V lost 7 bases to trimming and J lost 13 bases, with 14 bases between them. CDR3 coding DNA: TGTGCCAGCACCGAGAGCAGGCCGCCCCTCCACTTT. Translated: CASTESRPPLHF. Combining the CDR3 with reference TRBV2 and TRBJ1-6 gives the whole variable domain EPEVTQTPSHQVTQMGQEVILRCVPISNHLYFYWYRQILGQKVEFLVSFYNNEISEKSEIFDDQFSVERPDGSNFTLKIRSTKLEDSAMYFCASTESRPPLHFGNGTRLTVT.

This clone was seen only once. V is TRBV4-2 and J is TRBJ1-2; a weak D match, TRBD1 (5 bases). Germline CDR1 reads LGHNA; CDR2 reads YNFKEQ. The length of the CDR3 is 16 residues. V lost 0 bases, J lost 4 bases, and 15 bases lay in between. The CDR3 DNA sequence: TGTGCCAGCAGCCAAGATAGTTCGCCGAGGGGCTATGGCTACACCTTC. The encoded protein is CASSQDSSPRGYGYTF.

This sequence joins TRBV19 and TRBJ2-3, with 7 positions matching TRBD2. V was clipped by 0 bases and J by 2 bases; unmatched bases: 11. Per the germline V gene, CDR1 is LNHDA and CDR2 is SQIVND (reference sequence). This CDR3 has 18 residues. The CDR3 loop reads CASSIEGGVAGFTDTQYF. The CDR3 DNA reads TGTGCCAGTAGTATAGAGGGGGGGGTAGCGGGCTTCACAGATACGCAGTATTTT.